A selection of T cell receptor beta chains follows, all from one sample in a study of radiotherapy plus CTLA-4 blockade in lung cancer. The method was immunoSEQ multiplex PCR; TCRdb's version includes in-frame clones alone and lacks a portion of them. The sample shows under 110,000 clones, 85% of them seen only once. The sequencing here drew on peripheral blood, taken from a patient treated with radiotherapy plus ipilimumab. These receptors were obtained from a human donor with non-small cell lung cancer that progressed on radiotherapy plus ipilimumab. Some clones in this sample may be carry-over from other donors' samples. Each CDR3 is given with its conserved first and last residue. D genes are given only for firm matches.

CDR3 protein: CASSFSRNTEAFF; V gene: TRBV5-1; D gene: NA; J gene: TRBJ1-1
CDR3 protein: CASSERREGTEAFF; V gene: TRBV2; D gene: NA; J gene: TRBJ1-1
CDR3 protein: CASSSRREDTQYF; V gene: TRBV7-3; D gene: NA; J gene: TRBJ2-3
CDR3 protein: CASKYRGPNTGELFF; V gene: TRBV6-6; D gene: TRBD1; J gene: TRBJ2-2
CDR3 protein: CASSGGSGPLHF; V gene: TRBV9; D gene: NA; J gene: TRBJ1-6
CDR3 protein: CASGQGVQEKLFF; V gene: TRBV25-1; D gene: TRBD1; J gene: TRBJ1-4
CDR3 protein: CASSRLIDQGPKNIQYF; V gene: TRBV4-3; D gene: NA; J gene: TRBJ2-4
CDR3 protein: CAISESGGATYGYTF; V gene: TRBV10-3; D gene: NA; J gene: TRBJ1-2
CDR3 protein: CASSPRLQGQTEAFF; V gene: TRBV18; D gene: NA; J gene: TRBJ1-1
CDR3 protein: CASRDTGSGPQHF; V gene: TRBV4-1; D gene: NA; J gene: TRBJ1-5
CDR3 protein: CASSPGPYTGELFF; V gene: TRBV7-3; D gene: NA; J gene: TRBJ2-2
CDR3 protein: CASSHGRNTGELFF; V gene: TRBV5-6; D gene: NA; J gene: TRBJ2-2
CDR3 protein: CASGSSGGVLGELFF; V gene: TRBV25-1; D gene: TRBD2; J gene: TRBJ2-2
CDR3 protein: CASSFFGSEAFF; V gene: TRBV5-6; D gene: NA; J gene: TRBJ1-1
CDR3 protein: CASSNSLSKNIQYF; V gene: TRBV19; D gene: NA; J gene: TRBJ2-4
CDR3 protein: CASIGQGACSIEQYF; V gene: TRBV6-8; D gene: TRBD1; J gene: TRBJ2-7
CDR3 protein: CASSKGQGAWGYTF; V gene: TRBV19; D gene: TRBD1; J gene: TRBJ1-2
CDR3 protein: CASSLVGRETQYF; V gene: TRBV5-1; D gene: NA; J gene: TRBJ2-5
CDR3 protein: CASSYTLPEKLFF; V gene: TRBV6-6; D gene: NA; J gene: TRBJ1-4
CDR3 protein: CASSTRGTGLYAFF; V gene: TRBV19; D gene: TRBD1; J gene: TRBJ1-1
CDR3 protein: CASSPPQGRYGYTF; V gene: TRBV9; D gene: NA; J gene: TRBJ1-2
CDR3 protein: CASSLEGSNSPLHF; V gene: TRBV13; D gene: NA; J gene: TRBJ1-6
CDR3 protein: CASSENGGVNTEAFF; V gene: TRBV9; D gene: NA; J gene: TRBJ1-1
CDR3 protein: CASSWGDNEKLFF; V gene: TRBV9; D gene: NA; J gene: TRBJ1-4
CDR3 protein: CASSVQGFSYEQYF; V gene: TRBV7-2; D gene: NA; J gene: TRBJ2-7
CDR3 protein: CASSLLSGSSGNTIYF; V gene: TRBV5-1; D gene: NA; J gene: TRBJ1-3
CDR3 protein: CASSNPGKSQSRANVLTF; V gene: TRBV7-7; D gene: NA; J gene: TRBJ2-6
CDR3 protein: CASRADPGLLSSYEQYF; V gene: TRBV28; D gene: NA; J gene: TRBJ2-7
CDR3 protein: CASSEGQGADEQYF; V gene: TRBV6-5; D gene: TRBD1; J gene: TRBJ2-7
CDR3 protein: CASSSRRDRAYSNQPQHF; V gene: TRBV13; D gene: TRBD1; J gene: TRBJ1-5
CDR3 protein: CASSSGDRGFGEKLFF; V gene: TRBV6-5; D gene: TRBD1; J gene: TRBJ1-4
CDR3 protein: CASSPRSAGNTGELFF; V gene: TRBV18; D gene: NA; J gene: TRBJ2-2
CDR3 protein: CASSSTRDIYNEQFF; V gene: TRBV7-6; D gene: NA; J gene: TRBJ2-1
CDR3 protein: CSAPMGGTYNEQFF; V gene: TRBV29-1; D gene: NA; J gene: TRBJ2-1
CDR3 protein: CASSRFRPFSSGNTIYF; V gene: TRBV5-1; D gene: NA; J gene: TRBJ1-3
CDR3 protein: CASSLQMGRAGNTIYF; V gene: TRBV7-2; D gene: NA; J gene: TRBJ1-3
CDR3 protein: CASSLEPVRITGELFF; V gene: TRBV7-2; D gene: NA; J gene: TRBJ2-2
CDR3 protein: CASSSDGYEQYF; V gene: TRBV7-2; D gene: NA; J gene: TRBJ2-7
CDR3 protein: CASSRDPSGNQETQYF; V gene: TRBV4-2; D gene: NA; J gene: TRBJ2-5
CDR3 protein: CASSIGQGLNQPQHF; V gene: TRBV19; D gene: NA; J gene: TRBJ1-5
CDR3 protein: CASSPEQGAMNQPQHF; V gene: TRBV27; D gene: TRBD1; J gene: TRBJ1-5
CDR3 protein: CASGDHGWPYEQYF; V gene: TRBV5-5; D gene: NA; J gene: TRBJ2-7
CDR3 protein: CASSPRDSHNYGYTF; V gene: TRBV18; D gene: TRBD1; J gene: TRBJ1-2
CDR3 protein: CASSYGGRTNEKLFF; V gene: TRBV6-5; D gene: NA; J gene: TRBJ1-4
CDR3 protein: CASSGSNEKLFF; V gene: TRBV28; D gene: NA; J gene: TRBJ1-4
CDR3 protein: CASSPYSGYTGELFF; V gene: TRBV5-4; D gene: TRBD2; J gene: TRBJ2-2
CDR3 protein: CASSVRGEVDTQYF; V gene: TRBV9; D gene: NA; J gene: TRBJ2-3
CDR3 protein: CATRTGPQETQYF; V gene: TRBV5-1; D gene: TRBD1; J gene: TRBJ2-5
CDR3 protein: CAISGLGEQFF; V gene: TRBV10-3; D gene: NA; J gene: TRBJ2-1